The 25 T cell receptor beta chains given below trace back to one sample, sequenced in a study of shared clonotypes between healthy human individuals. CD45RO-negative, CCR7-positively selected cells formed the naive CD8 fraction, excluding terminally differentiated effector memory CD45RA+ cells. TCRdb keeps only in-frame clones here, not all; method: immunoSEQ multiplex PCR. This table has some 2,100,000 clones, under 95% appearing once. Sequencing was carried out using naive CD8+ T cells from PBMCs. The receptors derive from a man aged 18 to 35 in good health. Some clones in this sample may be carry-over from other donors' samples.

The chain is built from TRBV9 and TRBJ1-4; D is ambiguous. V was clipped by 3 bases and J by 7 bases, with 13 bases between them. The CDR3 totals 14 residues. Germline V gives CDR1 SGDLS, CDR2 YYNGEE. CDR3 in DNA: TGTGCCAGCAGCGATGACATACGGGGTGAAAAACTGTTTTTT. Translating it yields CASSDDIRGEKLFF.

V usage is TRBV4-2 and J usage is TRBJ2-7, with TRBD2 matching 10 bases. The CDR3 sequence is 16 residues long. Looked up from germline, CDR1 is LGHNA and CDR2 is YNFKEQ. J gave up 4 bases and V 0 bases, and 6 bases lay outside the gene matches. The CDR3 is CASSQDGRAGGYEQYF. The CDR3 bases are TGTGCCAGCAGCCAAGATGGGCGAGCGGGAGGGTACGAGCAGTACTTC.

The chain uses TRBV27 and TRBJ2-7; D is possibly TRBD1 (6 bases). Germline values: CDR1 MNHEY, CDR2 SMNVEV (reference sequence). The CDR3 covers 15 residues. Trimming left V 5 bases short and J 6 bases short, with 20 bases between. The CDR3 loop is CASSDGVGTTREQYF. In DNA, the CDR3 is TGTGCCAGCAGTGACGGGGTCGGGACAACCCGCGAGCAGTACTTC.

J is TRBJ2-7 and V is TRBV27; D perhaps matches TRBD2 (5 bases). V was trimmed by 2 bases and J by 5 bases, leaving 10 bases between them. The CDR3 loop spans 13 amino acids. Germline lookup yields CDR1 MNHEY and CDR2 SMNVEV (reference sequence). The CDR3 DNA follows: TGTGCCAGCAGTTTAACCCCCGGGAACGAGCAGTACTTC. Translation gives CASSLTPGNEQYF.

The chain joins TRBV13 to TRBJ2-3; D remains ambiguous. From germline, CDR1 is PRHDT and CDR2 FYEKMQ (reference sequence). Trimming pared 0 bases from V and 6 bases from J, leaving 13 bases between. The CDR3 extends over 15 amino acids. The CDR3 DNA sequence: TGTGCCAGCAGCTTAGGCAGTAGGGATGCGGATACGCAGTATTTT. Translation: CASSLGSRDADTQYF.

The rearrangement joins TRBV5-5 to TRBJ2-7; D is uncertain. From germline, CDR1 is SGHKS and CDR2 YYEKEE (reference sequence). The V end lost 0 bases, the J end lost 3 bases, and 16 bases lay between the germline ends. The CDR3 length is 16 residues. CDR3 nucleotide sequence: TGTGCCAGCAGCTTGGCGTCGGGTTGGAAGGGCTACGAGCAGTACTTC. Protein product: CASSLASGWKGYEQYF.

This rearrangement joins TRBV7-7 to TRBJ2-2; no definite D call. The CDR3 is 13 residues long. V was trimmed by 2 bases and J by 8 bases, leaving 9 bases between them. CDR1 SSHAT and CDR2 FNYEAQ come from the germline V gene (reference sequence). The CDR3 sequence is CASSLKLGGELFF. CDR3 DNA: TGTGCCAGCAGCTTAAAATTAGGAGGGGAGCTGTTTTTT.

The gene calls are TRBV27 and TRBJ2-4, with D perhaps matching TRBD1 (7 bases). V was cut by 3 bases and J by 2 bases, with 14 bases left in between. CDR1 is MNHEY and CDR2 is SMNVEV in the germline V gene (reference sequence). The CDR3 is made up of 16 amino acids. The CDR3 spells CASSFLQGRTKNIQYF. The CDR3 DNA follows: TGTGCCAGCAGTTTTTTACAGGGGAGGACCAAAAACATTCAGTACTTC.

The CDR3 here is CATSRAHFSGSDTDTQYF. The CDR3 nucleotides read TGTGCCACCAGCAGAGCTCATTTCAGCGGGAGCGACACAGATACGCAGTATTTT. The chain carries TRBV15 and TRBJ2-3; 8 bases are a match to TRBD2. The germline gives CDR1 LNHNV, CDR2 YYDKDF (reference sequence). The CDR3 has 18 residues. Losses at the gene ends were 1 base for V and 2 bases for J; bases not matched to a gene: 11. The whole variable domain, filled in from reference TRBV15 and TRBJ2-3, reads DAMVIQNPRYQVTQFGKPVTLSCSQTLNHNVMYWYQQKSSQAPKLLFHYYDKDFNNEADTPDNFQSRRPNTSFCFLDIRSPGLGDTAMYLCATSRAHFSGSDTDTQYFGPGTRLTVL.

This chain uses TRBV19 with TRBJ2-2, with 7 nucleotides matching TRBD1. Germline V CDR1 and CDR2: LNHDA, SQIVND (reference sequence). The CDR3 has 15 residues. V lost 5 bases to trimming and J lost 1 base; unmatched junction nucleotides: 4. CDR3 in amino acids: CASSSQGLNTGELFF. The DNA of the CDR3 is TGTGCCAGTAGTTCACAGGGGCTGAACACCGGGGAGCTGTTTTTT.

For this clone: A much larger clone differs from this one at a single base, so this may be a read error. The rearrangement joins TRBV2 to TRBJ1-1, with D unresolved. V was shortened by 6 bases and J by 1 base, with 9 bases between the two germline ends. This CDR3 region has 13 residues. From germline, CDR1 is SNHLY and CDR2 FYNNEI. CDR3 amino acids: CASRVGGNTEAFF. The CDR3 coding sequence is TGTGCCAGCAGGGTAGGTGGGAACACTGAAGCTTTCTTT.

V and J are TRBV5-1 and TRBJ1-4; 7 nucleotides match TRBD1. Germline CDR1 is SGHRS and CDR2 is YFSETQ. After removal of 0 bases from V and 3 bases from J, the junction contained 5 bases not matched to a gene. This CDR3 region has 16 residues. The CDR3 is CASSLGQGAPNEKLFF. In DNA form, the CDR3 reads TGCGCCAGCAGCTTGGGACAGGGTGCCCCTAATGAAAAACTGTTTTTT.

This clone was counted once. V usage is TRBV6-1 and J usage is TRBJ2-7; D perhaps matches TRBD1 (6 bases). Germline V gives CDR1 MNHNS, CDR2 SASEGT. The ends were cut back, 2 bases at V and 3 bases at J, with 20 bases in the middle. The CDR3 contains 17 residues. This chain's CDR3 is CASSELPDRPGVYEQYF. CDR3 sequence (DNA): TGTGCCAGCAGTGAACTCCCCGACAGGCCCGGGGTCTACGAGCAGTACTTC.

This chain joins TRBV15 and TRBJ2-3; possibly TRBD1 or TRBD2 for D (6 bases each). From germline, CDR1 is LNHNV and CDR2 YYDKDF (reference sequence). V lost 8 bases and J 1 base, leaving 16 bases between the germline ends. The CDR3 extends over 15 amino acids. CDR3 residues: CATQRGVLGTDTQYF. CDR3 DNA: TGTGCCACCCAGAGGGGGGTACTAGGCACAGATACGCAGTATTTT.

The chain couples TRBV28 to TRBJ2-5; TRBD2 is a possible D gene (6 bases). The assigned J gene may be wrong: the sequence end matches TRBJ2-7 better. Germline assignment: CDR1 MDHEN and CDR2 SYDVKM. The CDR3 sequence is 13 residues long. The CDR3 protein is CATRGSGVYEQYF. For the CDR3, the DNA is TGTGCCACTCGGGGATCGGGGGTCTACGAGCAGTACTTC.

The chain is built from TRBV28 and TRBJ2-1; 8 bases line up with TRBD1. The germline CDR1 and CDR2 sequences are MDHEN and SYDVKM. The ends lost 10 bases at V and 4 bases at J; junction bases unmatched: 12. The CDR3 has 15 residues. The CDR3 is CATISPGGEYNEQFF. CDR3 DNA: TGTGCCACCATTAGCCCAGGGGGCGAATACAATGAGCAGTTCTTC.

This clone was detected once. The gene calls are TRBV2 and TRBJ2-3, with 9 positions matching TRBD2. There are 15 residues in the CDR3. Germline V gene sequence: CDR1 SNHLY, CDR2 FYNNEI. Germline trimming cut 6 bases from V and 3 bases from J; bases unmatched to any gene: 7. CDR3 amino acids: CASRPSSGRTDTQYF. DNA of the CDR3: TGTGCCAGCAGGCCAAGTAGCGGGAGAACAGATACGCAGTATTTT.

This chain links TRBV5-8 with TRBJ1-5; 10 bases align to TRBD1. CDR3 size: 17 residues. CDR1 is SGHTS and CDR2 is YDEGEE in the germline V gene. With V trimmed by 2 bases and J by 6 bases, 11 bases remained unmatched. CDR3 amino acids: CASSLGQGVMSLQPQHF. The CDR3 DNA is TGTGCCAGCAGCTTAGGACAGGGGGTAATGAGCCTTCAGCCCCAGCATTTT.

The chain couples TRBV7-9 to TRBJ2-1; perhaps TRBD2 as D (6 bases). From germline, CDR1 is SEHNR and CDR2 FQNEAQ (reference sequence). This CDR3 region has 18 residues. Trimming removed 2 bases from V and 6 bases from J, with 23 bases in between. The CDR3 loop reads CASSLRQRRGWSPNEQFF. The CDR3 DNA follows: TGTGCCAGCAGCTTACGGCAGAGGAGGGGTTGGTCCCCCAATGAGCAGTTCTTC.

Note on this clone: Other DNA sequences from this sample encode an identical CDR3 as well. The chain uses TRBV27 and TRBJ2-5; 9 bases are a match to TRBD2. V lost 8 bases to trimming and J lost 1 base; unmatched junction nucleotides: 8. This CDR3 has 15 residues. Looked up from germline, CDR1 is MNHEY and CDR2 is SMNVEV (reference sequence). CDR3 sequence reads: CASSSLAGSQETQYF. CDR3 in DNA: TGTGCCAGCTCGTCGCTAGCGGGGTCCCAAGAGACCCAGTACTTC.

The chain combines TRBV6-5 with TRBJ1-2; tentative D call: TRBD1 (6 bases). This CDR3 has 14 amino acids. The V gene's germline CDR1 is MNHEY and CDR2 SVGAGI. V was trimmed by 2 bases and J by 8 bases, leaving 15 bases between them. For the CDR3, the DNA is TGTGCCAGCAGTTACATGGGGGGCGCGCCCGGCTACACCTTC. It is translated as CASSYMGGAPGYTF.

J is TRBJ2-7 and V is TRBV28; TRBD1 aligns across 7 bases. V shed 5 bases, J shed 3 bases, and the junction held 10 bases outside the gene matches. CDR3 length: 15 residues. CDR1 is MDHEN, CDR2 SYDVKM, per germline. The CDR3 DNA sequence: TGTGCCAGCAGTATGGAACAGGGGCTTTTCTACGAGCAGTACTTC. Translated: CASSMEQGLFYEQYF.

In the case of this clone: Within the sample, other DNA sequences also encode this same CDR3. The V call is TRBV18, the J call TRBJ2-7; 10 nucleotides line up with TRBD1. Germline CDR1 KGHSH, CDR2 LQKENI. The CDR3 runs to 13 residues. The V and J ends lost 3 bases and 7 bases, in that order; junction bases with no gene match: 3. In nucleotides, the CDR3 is TGTGCCAGCTCACCGGGGACAGGGGATGAGCAGTACTTC. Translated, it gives CASSPGTGDEQYF.

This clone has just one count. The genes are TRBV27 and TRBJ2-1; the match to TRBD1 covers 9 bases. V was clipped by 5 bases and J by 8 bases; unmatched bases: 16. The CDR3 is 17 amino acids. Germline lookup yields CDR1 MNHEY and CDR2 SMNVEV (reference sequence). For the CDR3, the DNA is TGTGCCAGCAGTGGGACACCCGGGACAGGGTTGGTCGATGAGCAGTTCTTC. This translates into CASSGTPGTGLVDEQFF.

The DNA of the CDR3 is TGTGCCAGCAGTGAGTGGACAGGGGAAGGGATCGGGGAGCTGTTTTTT. It yields the protein CASSEWTGEGIGELFF. This rearrangement joins TRBV6-1 to TRBJ2-2; 9 bases match TRBD1. The CDR3 covers 16 residues. Trimming removed 3 bases from V and 7 bases from J; junction bases left unmatched: 9. Germline CDR1 and CDR2: MNHNS and SASEGT.